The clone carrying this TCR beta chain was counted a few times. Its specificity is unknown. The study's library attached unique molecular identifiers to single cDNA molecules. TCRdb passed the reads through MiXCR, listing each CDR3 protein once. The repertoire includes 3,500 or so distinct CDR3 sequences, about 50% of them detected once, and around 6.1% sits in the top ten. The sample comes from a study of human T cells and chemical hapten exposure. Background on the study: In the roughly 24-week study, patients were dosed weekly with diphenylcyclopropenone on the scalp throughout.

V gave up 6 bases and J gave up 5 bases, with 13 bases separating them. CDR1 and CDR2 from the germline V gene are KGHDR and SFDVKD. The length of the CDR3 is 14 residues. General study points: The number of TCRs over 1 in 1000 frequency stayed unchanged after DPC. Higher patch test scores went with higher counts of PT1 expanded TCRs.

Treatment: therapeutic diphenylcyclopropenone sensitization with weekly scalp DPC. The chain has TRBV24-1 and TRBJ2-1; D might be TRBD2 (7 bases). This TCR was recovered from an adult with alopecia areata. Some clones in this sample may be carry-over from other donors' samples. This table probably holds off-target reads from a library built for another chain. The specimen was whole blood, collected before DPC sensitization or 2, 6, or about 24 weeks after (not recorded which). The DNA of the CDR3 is TGTGCCACCAGTCGGGGGGCGTTTGACAATGAGCAGTTCTTC. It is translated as CATSRGAFDNEQFF.